This TCR beta chain was observed in a study of T-cell memory formation after mild COVID-19. Study context: Clusters of TCRs were largely donor specific.

A remark on this clonotype: The antigen is not known.

Study results and caveats: Clones shrinking from day 15 to 85 showed even CD4/CD8 mixes; later expanders tilted CD4+.

This CDR3 region has 12 residues. The V gene end was trimmed by 3 bases and the J gene end by 14 bases; junction bases not matched to a gene: 8. The germline CDR1 and CDR2 sequences are SGHNT and YYREEE (reference sequence). 5'RACE primed at constant segments yielded TCR alpha and TCR beta cDNA libraries bearing sample barcodes and UMIs. TCRdb fed the 5' RACE reads into MiXCR, producing one record per CDR3 protein. Among fewer than 700,000 distinct CDR3 sequences listed, less than 25% were seen once. Source material: PBMCs or a T cell subset sorted from them (not recorded which). The chain is built from TRBV5-4 and TRBJ1-2; 9 positions agree with TRBD1. This receptor was obtained from an adult woman who had mild COVID-19 (a few samples of this study predate the infection). Cell type and time point are not known. CDR3 DNA: TGTGCCAGCAGCTCTGGGACAGGGTCTGGGACCTTC. Translation: CASSSGTGSGTF.